This is a list of T cell receptor beta chains from one sample in a study of T cell repertoires in aging, cancer and after chemotherapy. TCRdb ran MiXCR on the multiplex PCR reads and lists one entry per CDR3 protein. The table records about 12,000 distinct CDR3 sequences, 30% to 35% of them present only once. The material sequenced was blood. The receptors stem from a human donor in good health. The donor label of this sample is uncertain. CDR3s include the opening cysteine and the closing phenylalanine or tryptophan. A D gene is named only where the DNA matches it firmly. Only some rows state a clone size, as once, few, many or a class for expanded clones.

length: 15; D: TRBD1; V: TRBV5-1; size: .; J: TRBJ1-1; DNA: TGCGCCAGCAGCAGGGACAGGACGATGAACACTGAAGCTTTCTTT; CDR3: CASSRDRTMNTEAFF
length: 13; D: .; V: TRBV29-1; size: few; J: TRBJ1-1; DNA: TGCAGCCCCCCGCCCGGCGGGAACACTGAAGCTTTCTTT; CDR3: CSPPPGGNTEAFF
length: 15; D: .; V: TRBV15; size: few; J: TRBJ1-4; DNA: TGTGCCACCAGCAGAGATTGGCTAGAAGGTGAAAAACTGTTTTTT; CDR3: CATSRDWLEGEKLFF
length: 16; D: TRBD1; V: TRBV20-1; size: .; J: TRBJ1-3; DNA: TGCAGTGCTAGAGATCCCGACAGGGGGCATGGAAACACCATATATTTT; CDR3: CSARDPDRGHGNTIYF
length: 15; D: TRBD1; V: TRBV6-5; size: .; J: TRBJ2-1; DNA: TGTGCCAGCAGTTACGGGGACAGGGCTGGGAATGAGCAGTTCTTC; CDR3: CASSYGDRAGNEQFF
length: 17; D: TRBD1; V: TRBV6-5; size: .; J: TRBJ1-1; DNA: TGTGCCAGCAGTTACTCGGCCAGGGGGCTTACTGTGGCTGAAGCTTTCTTT; CDR3: CASSYSARGLTVAEAFF
length: 12; D: .; V: TRBV19; size: medium-sized; J: TRBJ2-7; DNA: TGTGCCACTGGGGACAAGACCTACGAGCAGTACTTC; CDR3: CATGDKTYEQYF
length: 14; D: TRBD1; V: TRBV29-1; size: medium-sized; J: TRBJ2-7; DNA: TGCAGCGTTTCCCAGGGGGTGACGGGGCCCGAGCAGTACTTC; CDR3: CSVSQGVTGPEQYF
length: 16; D: TRBD1; V: TRBV13; size: medium-sized; J: TRBJ2-3; DNA: TGTGCCAGCAGCTGGATTGGGCAGGGGGGCACAGATACGCAGTATTTT; CDR3: CASSWIGQGGTDTQYF
length: 14; D: .; V: TRBV27; size: few; J: TRBJ1-6; DNA: TGTGCCAGCAGTCCGGGACGGAATAATTCACCCCTCCACTTT; CDR3: CASSPGRNNSPLHF
length: 13; D: TRBD1; V: TRBV19; size: medium-sized; J: TRBJ1-5; DNA: TGTGCCAGTAGTAGACAGGGTGATCAGCCCCAGCATTTT; CDR3: CASSRQGDQPQHF
length: 14; D: .; V: TRBV6-1; size: .; J: TRBJ2-3; DNA: TGTGCCAGCAAATGGGGGCCTGTCACAGATACGCAGTATTTT; CDR3: CASKWGPVTDTQYF
length: 14; D: .; V: TRBV20-1; size: .; J: TRBJ2-6; DNA: TGCAGTGCTAGGCAGGGGACTGGGGCCAACGTCCTGACTTTC; CDR3: CSARQGTGANVLTF
length: 15; D: .; V: TRBV10-3; size: few; J: TRBJ2-7; DNA: TGTGCCATCAGTGAGAGGAGACTAGAGGGTGGCGAGCAGTACTTC; CDR3: CAISERRLEGGEQYF
length: 14; D: .; V: TRBV19; size: .; J: TRBJ1-2; DNA: TGTGCCAGTAGTATAGCCCTCGGGGCTGATTTTGTCACCTTC; CDR3: CASSIALGADFVTF
length: 18; D: .; V: TRBV11-1; size: .; J: TRBJ1-6; DNA: TGTGCCAGCAGCCAAGATTACGGCCCCGGGACGAAGAATTCACCCCTCCACTTT; CDR3: CASSQDYGPGTKNSPLHF
length: 16; D: .; V: TRBV5-4; size: .; J: TRBJ1-1; DNA: TGTGCCAGCACCCCCACACCACGCGCCAGAGACACTGAAGCTTTCTTT; CDR3: CASTPTPRARDTEAFF
length: 15; D: .; V: TRBV19; size: few; J: TRBJ2-1; DNA: TGTGCCAGTAGCGTGGGACTCGACCGTTACAATGAGCAGTTCTTC; CDR3: CASSVGLDRYNEQFF
length: 13; D: .; V: TRBV6-5; size: .; J: TRBJ1-2; DNA: TGTGCCAGCAGTGACAGAGGGAACTATGGCTACACCTTC; CDR3: CASSDRGNYGYTF
length: 14; D: .; V: TRBV7-9; size: few; J: TRBJ2-3; DNA: TGTGCCAGCAGCGCCCGGCGACGCGAAGATACGCAGTATTTT; CDR3: CASSARRREDTQYF
length: 17; D: TRBD2; V: TRBV6-5; size: once; J: TRBJ2-1; DNA: TGTGCCAGCAGTTACCACTCGACGAGCGGGGGTAGGGGTGAGCAGTTCTTC; CDR3: CASSYHSTSGGRGEQFF
length: 12; D: .; V: TRBV6-1; size: .; J: TRBJ2-2; DNA: TGTGCCAGCAGTGAATCTACCGGGGAGCTGTTTTTT; CDR3: CASSESTGELFF
length: 15; D: TRBD1; V: TRBV19; size: .; J: TRBJ1-2; DNA: TGTGCCAGTATTTCCGGGACAGGGAGTTCTGGTGGCTACACCTTC; CDR3: CASISGTGSSGGYTF
length: 16; D: TRBD2; V: TRBV13; size: few; J: TRBJ2-5; DNA: TGTGCCAGCAGCCCTACTAGCGGGGGGGCGGGGGAGACCCAGTACTTC; CDR3: CASSPTSGGAGETQYF
length: 16; D: TRBD1; V: TRBV19; size: medium-sized; J: TRBJ1-2; DNA: TGTGCCAGTAGTCCAACAGCCAAGGGACAGAACTATGGCTACACCTTC; CDR3: CASSPTAKGQNYGYTF
length: 15; D: .; V: TRBV19; size: few; J: TRBJ1-2; DNA: TGTGCCAGTAGTATTCTCACTCTTCAGGGCGATGGCTACACCTTC; CDR3: CASSILTLQGDGYTF
length: 16; D: .; V: TRBV27; size: few; J: TRBJ1-5; DNA: TGTGCCAGCAGTTCTTTAGGGAGGGGAGGCAATCAGCCCCAGCATTTT; CDR3: CASSSLGRGGNQPQHF
length: 13; D: TRBD1; V: TRBV6-5; size: medium-sized; J: TRBJ1-4; DNA: TGTGCCAGCAGTCGAGACAGGGGTGAAAAACTGTTTTTT; CDR3: CASSRDRGEKLFF
length: 13; D: .; V: TRBV29-1; size: medium-sized; J: TRBJ1-3; DNA: TGCAGCGTTGAAATCAACTCTGGAAACACCATATATTTT; CDR3: CSVEINSGNTIYF
length: 14; D: .; V: TRBV30; size: few; J: TRBJ1-1; DNA: TGTGCCTGGAGTGTATGGGCCAGGAACACTGAAGCTTTCTTT; CDR3: CAWSVWARNTEAFF
length: 13; D: TRBD1; V: TRBV6-5; size: medium-sized; J: TRBJ1-5; DNA: TGTGCCAGTCAGGGGGTGGGCGGTCAGCCCCAGCATTTT; CDR3: CASQGVGGQPQHF
length: 13; D: TRBD1; V: TRBV30; size: few; J: TRBJ1-2; DNA: TGTGCCTGGAGTCCCAGGGGGCTGCGGGGCTACACCTTC; CDR3: CAWSPRGLRGYTF
length: 13; D: .; V: TRBV11-1; size: medium-sized; J: TRBJ1-5; DNA: TGTGCCAGCAGCTTAGGATCCAATCAGCCCCAGCATTTT; CDR3: CASSLGSNQPQHF
length: 12; D: TRBD2; V: TRBV20-1; size: .; J: TRBJ2-5; DNA: TGCAGTGCCCCGGGGGGAGGAGAGACCCAGTACTTC; CDR3: CSAPGGGETQYF
length: 15; D: TRBD2; V: TRBV29-1; size: medium-sized; J: TRBJ2-3; DNA: TGCAGCGTTGGGGGGGGACTTCTCTCCACAGATACGCAGTATTTT; CDR3: CSVGGGLLSTDTQYF
length: 13; D: TRBD1; V: TRBV5-1; size: .; J: TRBJ2-7; DNA: TGCGCCAGCAGGGGACAGGCAACCTACGAGCAGTACTTC; CDR3: CASRGQATYEQYF
length: 14; D: .; V: TRBV20-1; size: few; J: TRBJ1-2; DNA: TGCAGTGCACCCGCCGGGGGTAGGGGGTATGGCTACACCTTC; CDR3: CSAPAGGRGYGYTF
length: 17; D: TRBD1; V: TRBV7-9; size: .; J: TRBJ2-5; DNA: TGTGCCAGCAGCAAGCCCTCCGGGACAGGCATCCAAGAGACCCAGTACTTC; CDR3: CASSKPSGTGIQETQYF
length: 13; D: .; V: TRBV30; size: medium-sized; J: TRBJ1-5; DNA: TGTGCCTACGCGACAGATAGCAATCAGCCCCAGCATTTT; CDR3: CAYATDSNQPQHF
length: 11; D: .; V: TRBV20-1; size: few; J: TRBJ2-3; DNA: TGCAGTGCTGCTCTAGGGGTGCCGCAGTATTTT; CDR3: CSAALGVPQYF
length: 14; D: .; V: TRBV5-5; size: .; J: TRBJ1-5; DNA: TGTGCCAGCAGCTTGGTAGGGGCAAGTCAGCCCCAGCATTTT; CDR3: CASSLVGASQPQHF